The rows below give T cell receptor beta chains drawn from one sample of a study of blood T cell repertoires in COVID-19. Profiling relied on immunoSEQ multiplex PCR, and the TCRdb table lists in-frame clones only, not all of them. In the table there are around 72,000 clones, about nine tenths of which are singletons. Sample: peripheral blood. Receptors were obtained from a man between 65 and 85 years old with active or convalescent COVID-19. The CDR3 runs from the conserved cysteine through the conserved F or W. The order of the fields is CDR3 protein, CDR3 DNA, J gene, clone size, V gene, D gene. A D gene is named only where the DNA matches it firmly. Not all rows give a size; the values are once, few, many and, for expanded clones, a class.

cdr3_aa: CASKGQENSPLHF; cdr3_nt: TGTGCCAGCAAGGGACAGGAGAATTCACCCCTCCACTTT; j_call: TRBJ1-6; clone_size: once; v_call: TRBV27; d_call: TRBD1
cdr3_aa: CASSLVADTQYF; cdr3_nt: TGTGCCAGCAGCCTAGTAGCAGATACGCAGTATTTT; j_call: TRBJ2-3; clone_size: .; v_call: TRBV7-2; d_call: .
cdr3_aa: CASSTAVRGTEAFF; cdr3_nt: TGTGCCAGCAGCACGGCTGTCAGGGGCACTGAAGCTTTCTTT; j_call: TRBJ1-1; clone_size: .; v_call: TRBV7-9; d_call: .
cdr3_aa: CASSSGVNRESGYTF; cdr3_nt: TGCGCCAGCAGCTCCGGGGTAAACAGGGAATCTGGCTACACCTTC; j_call: TRBJ1-2; clone_size: .; v_call: TRBV5-1; d_call: .
cdr3_aa: CASSFSYTAYNEQFF; cdr3_nt: TGTGCCAGCAGCTTTAGCTATACGGCCTACAATGAGCAGTTCTTC; j_call: TRBJ2-1; clone_size: .; v_call: TRBV11-3; d_call: .
cdr3_aa: CASSVIQNTEAFF; cdr3_nt: TGTGCCAGCAGCGTCATCCAGAACACTGAAGCTTTCTTT; j_call: TRBJ1-1; clone_size: .; v_call: TRBV9; d_call: .
cdr3_aa: CASSPGDRGTEAFF; cdr3_nt: TGTGCCAGCAGCCCTGGGGACAGGGGCACTGAAGCTTTCTTT; j_call: TRBJ1-1; clone_size: .; v_call: TRBV4-2; d_call: TRBD1
cdr3_aa: CASSTSAGNTIYF; cdr3_nt: TGTGCCAGCAGCACCAGTGCAGGAAACACCATATATTTT; j_call: TRBJ1-3; clone_size: .; v_call: TRBV7-2; d_call: .
cdr3_aa: CASSSQTGTHEQYF; cdr3_nt: TGTGCCAGCAGTTCCCAGACAGGGACCCACGAGCAGTACTTC; j_call: TRBJ2-7; clone_size: .; v_call: TRBV6-6; d_call: TRBD1
cdr3_aa: CATSAGGNTGELFF; cdr3_nt: TGTGCCACCAGTGCAGGGGGCAACACCGGGGAGCTGTTTTTT; j_call: TRBJ2-2; clone_size: .; v_call: TRBV24-1; d_call: TRBD1
cdr3_aa: CSVENRGNEQFF; cdr3_nt: TGCAGCGTTGAAAACAGGGGAAATGAGCAGTTCTTC; j_call: TRBJ2-1; clone_size: .; v_call: TRBV29-1; d_call: TRBD1
cdr3_aa: CASSSNMGEVSRNYGYTF; cdr3_nt: TGTGCCAGCAGCTCAAACATGGGGGAGGTCTCCCGTAACTATGGCTACACCTTC; j_call: TRBJ1-2; clone_size: .; v_call: TRBV7-9; d_call: .
cdr3_aa: CASSGQGPSSYNEQFF; cdr3_nt: TGTGCCAGCAGCGGACAGGGACCGAGCTCCTACAATGAGCAGTTCTTC; j_call: TRBJ2-1; clone_size: few; v_call: TRBV9; d_call: TRBD1
cdr3_aa: CASSPGTSGRGEQYF; cdr3_nt: TGTGCCAGCAGTCCCGGGACTAGCGGGAGAGGGGAGCAGTACTTC; j_call: TRBJ2-7; clone_size: .; v_call: TRBV6-5; d_call: TRBD2
cdr3_aa: CASSLQGETQQFF; cdr3_nt: TGTGCCAGCAGTTTACAGGGGGAGACCCAGCAGTTCTTC; j_call: TRBJ2-1; clone_size: .; v_call: TRBV28; d_call: TRBD1
cdr3_aa: CASSTSTALSYEQYF; cdr3_nt: TGTGCCAGCAGCACCTCGACAGCCCTCTCCTACGAGCAGTACTTC; j_call: TRBJ2-7; clone_size: few; v_call: TRBV7-9; d_call: .
cdr3_aa: CASSLGAGRGYEQYF; cdr3_nt: TGCGCCAGCAGCTTGGGAGCAGGAAGGGGCTACGAGCAGTACTTC; j_call: TRBJ2-7; clone_size: .; v_call: TRBV5-1; d_call: .
cdr3_aa: CATSDSRVGTGGSGETQYF; cdr3_nt: TGTGCCACCAGTGATTCTCGGGTGGGGACAGGGGGAAGTGGGGAGACCCAGTACTTC; j_call: TRBJ2-5; clone_size: once; v_call: TRBV24-1; d_call: TRBD1
cdr3_aa: CASSAREGETQYF; cdr3_nt: TGTGCCAGCAGCGCCAGGGAGGGAGAGACCCAGTACTTC; j_call: TRBJ2-5; clone_size: large; v_call: TRBV13; d_call: TRBD2
cdr3_aa: CASGGNTAKGYTF; cdr3_nt: TGTGCCAGCGGTGGTAACACCGCCAAAGGCTACACCTTC; j_call: TRBJ1-2; clone_size: .; v_call: TRBV28; d_call: .
cdr3_aa: CASSPEVFSRNTEAFF; cdr3_nt: TGTGCCAGCAGCCCCGAGGTCTTTTCGAGGAACACTGAAGCTTTCTTT; j_call: TRBJ1-1; clone_size: .; v_call: TRBV5-4; d_call: .
cdr3_aa: CATSGDSTQETQYF; cdr3_nt: TGTGCCACCAGCGGGGACAGCACTCAAGAGACCCAGTACTTC; j_call: TRBJ2-5; clone_size: .; v_call: TRBV15; d_call: TRBD1
cdr3_aa: CASSSTGSGNTIYF; cdr3_nt: TGCGCCAGCAGCTCGACAGGGTCTGGAAACACCATATATTTT; j_call: TRBJ1-3; clone_size: .; v_call: TRBV5-1; d_call: TRBD1
cdr3_aa: CASSLALGANYGYTF; cdr3_nt: TGCGCCAGCAGCTTGGCCCTGGGAGCTAACTATGGCTACACCTTC; j_call: TRBJ1-2; clone_size: .; v_call: TRBV5-1; d_call: .
cdr3_aa: CASSLAALLVSYNEQFF; cdr3_nt: TGCGCCAGCAGCTTGGCCGCATTGTTAGTTTCGTACAATGAGCAGTTCTTC; j_call: TRBJ2-1; clone_size: .; v_call: TRBV5-1; d_call: .
cdr3_aa: CASSEGGNTDTQYF; cdr3_nt: TGTGCCAGCAGTGAAGGAGGCAACACAGATACGCAGTATTTT; j_call: TRBJ2-3; clone_size: once; v_call: TRBV6-1; d_call: .
cdr3_aa: CASSQGGGLANTGELFF; cdr3_nt: TGTGCCAGCAGCCAAGGGGGGGGGCTGGCGAACACCGGGGAGCTGTTTTTT; j_call: TRBJ2-2; clone_size: .; v_call: TRBV4-2; d_call: .
cdr3_aa: CATSLGTSGITDTQYF; cdr3_nt: TGTGCCACCAGTCTCGGGACTAGCGGTATCACAGATACGCAGTATTTT; j_call: TRBJ2-3; clone_size: .; v_call: TRBV15; d_call: TRBD2
cdr3_aa: CATSPGTGVNTEAFF; cdr3_nt: TGTGCCACCTCTCCCGGGACAGGAGTGAACACTGAAGCTTTCTTT; j_call: TRBJ1-1; clone_size: .; v_call: TRBV24-1; d_call: TRBD1
cdr3_aa: CASSPQGRANQPQHF; cdr3_nt: TGTGCCAGCAGTCCCCAGGGAAGGGCCAATCAGCCCCAGCATTTT; j_call: TRBJ1-5; clone_size: .; v_call: TRBV6-5; d_call: .
cdr3_aa: CASTDQGNTEAFF; cdr3_nt: TGTGCCAGTACCGATCAGGGGAACACTGAAGCTTTCTTT; j_call: TRBJ1-1; clone_size: .; v_call: TRBV19; d_call: .
cdr3_aa: CASRGTGWYQPQHF; cdr3_nt: TGTGCCAGCAGGGGGACAGGTTGGTATCAGCCCCAGCATTTT; j_call: TRBJ1-5; clone_size: once; v_call: TRBV25-1; d_call: TRBD1
cdr3_aa: CASSQESGTYNEQFF; cdr3_nt: TGTGCCAGCAGCCAAGAAAGCGGGACTTACAATGAGCAGTTCTTC; j_call: TRBJ2-1; clone_size: .; v_call: TRBV4-2; d_call: TRBD2
cdr3_aa: CASSLVPGDADTQYF; cdr3_nt: TGTGCCAGCAGCTTAGTACCGGGAGATGCAGATACGCAGTATTTT; j_call: TRBJ2-3; clone_size: .; v_call: TRBV7-2; d_call: .
cdr3_aa: CAISESTGVETQYF; cdr3_nt: TGTGCCATCAGTGAGTCGACAGGGGTAGAGACCCAGTACTTC; j_call: TRBJ2-5; clone_size: .; v_call: TRBV10-3; d_call: TRBD1
cdr3_aa: CASSPLGASGVLNTGELFF; cdr3_nt: TGTGCCAGCTCACCTCTCGGGGCTAGCGGGGTCCTCAACACCGGGGAGCTGTTTTTT; j_call: TRBJ2-2; clone_size: few; v_call: TRBV18; d_call: TRBD2
cdr3_aa: CAWRKIGSSGGGTTRYNEQFF; cdr3_nt: TGTGCCTGGAGAAAGATCGGTAGCTCCGGCGGGGGTACTACTAGGTACAATGAGCAGTTCTTC; j_call: TRBJ2-1; clone_size: .; v_call: TRBV30; d_call: TRBD2
cdr3_aa: CASSLGSSGLNTDTQYF; cdr3_nt: TGTGCCAGCAGCTTGGGTTCTAGCGGGCTTAACACAGATACGCAGTATTTT; j_call: TRBJ2-3; clone_size: .; v_call: TRBV5-8; d_call: TRBD2
cdr3_aa: CASSQVAGGELFF; cdr3_nt: TGTGCCAGCAGCCAAGTAGCGGGGGGGGAGCTGTTTTTT; j_call: TRBJ2-2; clone_size: once; v_call: TRBV4-2; d_call: TRBD2
cdr3_aa: CASRAGTAYEQYF; cdr3_nt: TGTGCCAGCAGGGCCGGGACAGCCTACGAGCAGTACTTC; j_call: TRBJ2-7; clone_size: .; v_call: TRBV12-3/TRBV12-4; d_call: TRBD1
cdr3_aa: CASSLSGRDNQPQHF; cdr3_nt: TGTGCCAGCAGTTTATCCGGCAGGGACAATCAGCCCCAGCATTTT; j_call: TRBJ1-5; clone_size: .; v_call: TRBV27; d_call: .
cdr3_aa: CASSITTSGSLYEQYF; cdr3_nt: TGTGCCAGTAGTATAACGACTAGCGGGAGCCTCTACGAGCAGTACTTC; j_call: TRBJ2-7; clone_size: .; v_call: TRBV19; d_call: TRBD2
cdr3_aa: CAIRAVGGDQPQHF; cdr3_nt: TGTGCCATCCGAGCTGTGGGGGGGGATCAGCCCCAGCATTTT; j_call: TRBJ1-5; clone_size: .; v_call: TRBV10-3; d_call: .
cdr3_aa: CASSQGTGRNQPQHF; cdr3_nt: TGTGCCAGCAGCCAGGGGACAGGCCGCAATCAGCCCCAGCATTTT; j_call: TRBJ1-5; clone_size: .; v_call: TRBV14; d_call: TRBD1
cdr3_aa: CASSLIGTGLYEQYF; cdr3_nt: TGTGCCAGCAGTTTGATCGGGACAGGGTTGTACGAGCAGTACTTC; j_call: TRBJ2-7; clone_size: .; v_call: TRBV28; d_call: TRBD1
cdr3_aa: CASSLDIGGVSFF; cdr3_nt: TGTGCCAGCAGCTTAGATATCGGGGGGGTATCTTTCTTT; j_call: TRBJ1-1; clone_size: .; v_call: TRBV7-6; d_call: .
cdr3_aa: CASSLTYTDTQYF; cdr3_nt: TGTGCCAGCAGTTTAACATACACAGATACGCAGTATTTT; j_call: TRBJ2-3; clone_size: .; v_call: TRBV27; d_call: .
cdr3_aa: CASSLWPSADNEQFF; cdr3_nt: TGTGCCAGCAGCTTGTGGCCCAGCGCAGACAATGAGCAGTTCTTC; j_call: TRBJ2-1; clone_size: .; v_call: TRBV5-6; d_call: .
cdr3_aa: CASSPPGAWATQYF; cdr3_nt: TGTGCCAGCAGCCCCCCAGGGGCCTGGGCGACCCAGTACTTC; j_call: TRBJ2-5; clone_size: .; v_call: TRBV7-2; d_call: .
cdr3_aa: CASSFGPNYGYTF; cdr3_nt: TGTGCCAGCAGTTTTGGGCCAAACTATGGCTACACCTTC; j_call: TRBJ1-2; clone_size: .; v_call: TRBV12-3/TRBV12-4; d_call: .